The T cell receptor beta chain described here comes from a study of identical twins (dated by TCRdb to 2016 to 2018). Turning to the overall study: To test whether fetal clonotypes persist, this study deep-sequenced TCR alpha and beta repertoires from monozygotic twins, from unrelated adults of various ages, and from cord blood. To rule out contamination, replicate twin experiments were performed at different times with different library preparation protocols.

To prepare the library, 5' RACE was applied. The sequencer was an Illumina HiSeq 2000. Template switching added a universal primer binding site, and the final cDNA carried a unique molecular identifier that allowed TCR cDNA molecules to be counted accurately. Specific primers in the conserved constant-segment region were used to synthesize first-strand cDNA for the TCR alpha and beta chains. To control for contamination, every cDNA library was double barcoded, receiving both a SMART-Mk sample barcode and Illumina barcodes. TruSeq adapter sequences and Illumina sample barcodes were added in two successive PCR steps. Sequencing of the TCR alpha and beta cDNA libraries was done on the Illumina HiSeq platform using custom primers. Turning to the authors' computational methods: Raw reads were processed with MiGEC to extract unique molecular identifiers, and MiXCR was used to determine CDR3 positions. Recombination models were inferred per individual with the repgenHMM and IGoR tools using an EM algorithm. The analysis of shared clonotypes was done with the tcR package in R, with sharing normalized by the product of cloneset sizes. To study raw recombination without the effects of thymic and clonal selection, out-of-frame nonproductive sequences were analyzed. Through fastp at Q25 and MiXCR, TCRdb rebuilt clones from the public reads, retaining in-frame beta chains. Every distinct CDR3 protein forms one entry, paired with its most common genes and DNA. The V and J calls and clone size come from TCRdb's table, not from the authors' own analysis. The sample table lists 200,000 to 300,000 distinct CDR3 sequences, roughly 13% of them with a count of one. The ten top clones hold 3.5% to 5% of the sample.

Overall study outcomes, separate from this receptor: Abundant cord blood beta clonotypes had fewer insertions, young adult naive repertoires showed a similar but weaker trend, and memory repertoires showed no such trend. A weaker excess of twin sharing was found in beta out-of-frame sequences because the signal-to-noise ratio was lowered by fewer shared sequences. Zero-insertion analyses could be partly confounded by invariant T cells such as MAIT and iNKT, although diverse VJ usage argued against such confounding for most clonotypes. In monozygotic twins, recombination models systematically underestimated out-of-frame TCR alpha sharing, but the models matched the sharing seen between unrelated individuals. Conclusions relied on cross-sectional statistical analysis, since the same donors could not be followed over many years. Compared with coincidental sharing between unrelated individuals, out-of-frame TCR alpha sequences shared between twins showed an excess of sequences with low generation probability.

Every donor was a healthy Caucasian. Three pairs of female monozygotic twins, all aged 18 to 29 years, made up the twin cohort. Miltenyi CD45RO+ enrichment and human naive T-cell isolation kits were used to isolate memory (CD45RO+) and naive T cells from PBMC. With regard to this clonotype: It lacks a known antigen. One base away there is no much larger clone; base qualities are not given.

This same sample was also part of a study on yellow fever vaccine responses in identical twins. The other study reports the following: The T cell response to vaccination in identical twins was reported by the authors to appear partly convergent and partly personalized. In the study, vaccine-responding T cell clones were precisely tracked in identical twins.

The TCR was taken from a woman aged 18-29 years in good health. The sample comprised memory (CD45RO+) T cells sorted from blood. In light of the paper, this sample's cell subset or site label describes: CD45RO+ enriched T cells.

The DNA is TGTGCCACGGGTCTAGCACCCACAGATACGCAGTATTTT. Its translation reads: CATGLAPTDTQYF. This receptor chain uses TRBV24-1 and TRBJ2-3, with TRBD2 tentatively as D gene (5 bases match). From the cysteine up to the phenylalanine, the CDR3 has a length of 13 residues. The only DNA kept is the CDR3, 39 bases in frame from the first base. The germline V gene supplies CDR1 KGHDR and CDR2 SFDVKD. The trim is 10 bases for V and 2 bases for J, with a gap of 12 bases between the germline ends.